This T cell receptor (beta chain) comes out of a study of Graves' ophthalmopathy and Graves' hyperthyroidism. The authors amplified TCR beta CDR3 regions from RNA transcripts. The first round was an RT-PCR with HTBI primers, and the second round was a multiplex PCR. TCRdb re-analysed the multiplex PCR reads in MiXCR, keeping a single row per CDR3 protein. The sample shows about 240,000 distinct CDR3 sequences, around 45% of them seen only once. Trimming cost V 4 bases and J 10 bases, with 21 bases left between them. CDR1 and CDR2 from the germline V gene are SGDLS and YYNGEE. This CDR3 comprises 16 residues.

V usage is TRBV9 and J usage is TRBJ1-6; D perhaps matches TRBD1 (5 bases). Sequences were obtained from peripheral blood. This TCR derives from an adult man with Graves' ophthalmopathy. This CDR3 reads CASSQGSSGGGSPLHF. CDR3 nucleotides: TGTGCCAGCAGCCAAGGATCTAGCGGGGGAGGATCACCCCTCCACTTT.